These 11 T cell receptor beta chains were sequenced from one sample in a study of T cells in Graves' hyperthyroidism and ophthalmopathy. TCR beta CDR3 regions were amplified from RNA. Initially, a first-round RT-PCR of the TCR CDR3 employed the HTBI primer set. TCRdb passed the multiplex PCR reads through MiXCR, listing each CDR3 protein once. The sample yields 550,000 to 700,000 distinct CDR3 sequences, under 60% seen once. The sample was peripheral blood or thyroid tissue (not recorded which). The receptors shown here come from an adult woman with Graves' disease, either hyperthyroidism or ophthalmopathy (not recorded which).

The chain couples TRBV7-8 to TRBJ1-3; D possibly corresponds to TRBD1 (5 bases). V was clipped by 4 bases and J by 4 bases, with 11 bases between them. Looked up from germline, CDR1 is SGHVS and CDR2 is FQNEAQ. The CDR3 loop spans 14 amino acids. In DNA, the CDR3 is TGTGCCAGCAGCTCAGGGACTACGGGAAACACCATATATTTT. Residues: CASSSGTTGNTIYF.

This chain links TRBV7-2 with TRBJ2-7; TRBD1 agrees at 7 bases. V shed 5 bases and J 8 bases; nucleotides not matched to a gene: 6. The germline V gene encodes CDR1 SGHTA and CDR2 FQGNSA. The CDR3 is 12 residues long. In nucleotides, the CDR3 is TGTGCCAGCAGCCAGCAGGGGGTTCAGCAGTACTTC. Translated, it gives CASSQQGVQQYF.

J is TRBJ2-5 and V is TRBV20-1; D is perhaps TRBD1 (6 bases). V was trimmed by 5 bases and J by 7 bases, leaving 11 bases between them. The CDR3 extends over 11 amino acids. The germline V gene has CDR1 DFQATT and CDR2 SNEGSKA (reference sequence). CDR3 loop: CSASKTGTQYF. CDR3 DNA sequence: TGCAGTGCTTCGAAGACAGGGACCCAGTACTTC.

V usage is TRBV24-1 and J usage is TRBJ2-5, with a possible D match to TRBD1 (5 bases). The CDR3 runs 15 residues. The V gene lost 6 bases and the J gene lost 1 base, with 14 bases spanning the gap. The germline gives CDR1 KGHDR, CDR2 SFDVKD. CDR3 DNA sequence: TGTGCCACCAGTAGCCCTACAGGAATCCAAGAGACCCAGTACTTC. It translates to CATSSPTGIQETQYF.

This chain joins TRBV10-3 and TRBJ2-5; 9 bases map to TRBD1. V dropped 6 bases and J dropped 4; count of bases not matched to a gene: 6. The CDR3 is made up of 14 amino acids. Germline loops: CDR1 ENHRY, CDR2 SYGVKD. The CDR3 nucleotides read TGTGCCATCAGGGGGGACAGGGAGGCAGAGACCCAGTACTTC. Residues: CAIRGDREAETQYF.

The V gene is TRBV11-2, the J gene TRBJ1-1, with D tentatively TRBD1 (6 bases). The germline V gene encodes CDR1 SGHAT and CDR2 FQNNGV. V dropped 8 bases and J dropped 5 bases, with 15 bases sitting between them. The CDR3 runs to 13 residues. The CDR3 sequence is CASGAEGVTEAFF. The CDR3 nucleotides read TGTGCCAGCGGGGCCGAGGGGGTGACTGAAGCTTTCTTT.

The chain combines TRBV28 with TRBJ2-7; D unresolved. This CDR3 comprises 13 residues. CDR1 MDHEN and CDR2 SYDVKM come from the germline V gene. V was cut by 5 bases and J by 2 bases, with 10 bases left in between. CDR3 region: CASSPGSTYEQYF. The CDR3, as DNA: TGTGCCAGCAGTCCCGGCAGTACCTACGAGCAGTACTTC.

To note about this clonotype: Relative to the germline gene, one junction end is altered; a read error may explain this. This chain connects TRBV20-1 to TRBJ1-1; weak D call: TRBD1 (6 bases). Germline V gives CDR1 DFQATT, CDR2 SNEGSKA (reference sequence). The CDR3 is 13 residues long. In nucleotides, the CDR3 is TGCAGTGCCGAAGGGGGGCGGAGAACTGAAGCTTCCTTT. Translating it yields CSAEGGRRTEASF.

The chain employs TRBV20-1 and TRBJ2-5, with 14 bases lining up with TRBD2. V was pared by 6 bases and J by 7 bases, with 7 bases of the junction left unmatched. Germline values: CDR1 DFQATT, CDR2 SNEGSKA (reference sequence). There are 14 residues in the CDR3. CDR3 bases: TGCAGTGCCCCGACTAGCGGGAGGGCGCCGACCCAGTACTTC. This translates into CSAPTSGRAPTQYF.

CDR3 bases: TGTGCCAGCAGCTTACGGGGACAGAGACCGAACACTGAAGCTTTCTTT. Its translation is CASSLRGQRPNTEAFF. The rearrangement joins TRBV7-2 to TRBJ1-1, with 7 bases that match TRBD1. Germline CDR1 and CDR2: SGHTA and FQGNSA. Trimming took 2 bases from V and 1 from J; bases not matched to a gene: 7. The CDR3 loop spans 16 amino acids.

This chain links TRBV6-5 with TRBJ2-6; D could derive from TRBD1 or TRBD2 (5 bases each). CDR1 is MNHEY and CDR2 is SVGAGI in the germline V gene. This CDR3 is built from 16 residues. Trimming cost V 7 bases and J 0 bases, with 13 bases left between them. The CDR3 DNA reads TGTGCCAGCACGGGACCAGGCGGCTCTGGGGCCAACGTCCTGACTTTC. This codes for CASTGPGGSGANVLTF.